The clone carrying this T cell receptor beta chain was found once. Deletions cut 1 base from V and 0 bases from J, with 10 bases between. The CDR3 spans 15 residues. Germline V CDR1 and CDR2: SGHAT, FQNNGV. Regarding time point: week 3, after first cycle of checkpoint inhibitor. The sample comes from a study of blood T cell dynamics during melanoma immunotherapy. About the study: First-line therapy was either pembrolizumab or nivolumab with ipilimumab for metastatic melanoma.

Each bulk PBMC sample had around 380 ng DNA loaded. Profiling relied on immunoSEQ multiplex PCR, and the TCRdb table lists in-frame clones only, not all of them. The sample has 9,900 or so clones, about four fifths seen once. The gene calls are TRBV11-2 and TRBJ2-7; D possibly corresponds to TRBD1 (5 bases). The sequencing used blood, collected from a patient treated with checkpoint blockade. The sequence was obtained from a human donor with melanoma. The CDR3 coding sequence is TGTGCCAGCAGCTTAGGGCAGGGATTCTCCTACGAGCAGTACTTC. It yields the protein CASSLGQGFSYEQYF.